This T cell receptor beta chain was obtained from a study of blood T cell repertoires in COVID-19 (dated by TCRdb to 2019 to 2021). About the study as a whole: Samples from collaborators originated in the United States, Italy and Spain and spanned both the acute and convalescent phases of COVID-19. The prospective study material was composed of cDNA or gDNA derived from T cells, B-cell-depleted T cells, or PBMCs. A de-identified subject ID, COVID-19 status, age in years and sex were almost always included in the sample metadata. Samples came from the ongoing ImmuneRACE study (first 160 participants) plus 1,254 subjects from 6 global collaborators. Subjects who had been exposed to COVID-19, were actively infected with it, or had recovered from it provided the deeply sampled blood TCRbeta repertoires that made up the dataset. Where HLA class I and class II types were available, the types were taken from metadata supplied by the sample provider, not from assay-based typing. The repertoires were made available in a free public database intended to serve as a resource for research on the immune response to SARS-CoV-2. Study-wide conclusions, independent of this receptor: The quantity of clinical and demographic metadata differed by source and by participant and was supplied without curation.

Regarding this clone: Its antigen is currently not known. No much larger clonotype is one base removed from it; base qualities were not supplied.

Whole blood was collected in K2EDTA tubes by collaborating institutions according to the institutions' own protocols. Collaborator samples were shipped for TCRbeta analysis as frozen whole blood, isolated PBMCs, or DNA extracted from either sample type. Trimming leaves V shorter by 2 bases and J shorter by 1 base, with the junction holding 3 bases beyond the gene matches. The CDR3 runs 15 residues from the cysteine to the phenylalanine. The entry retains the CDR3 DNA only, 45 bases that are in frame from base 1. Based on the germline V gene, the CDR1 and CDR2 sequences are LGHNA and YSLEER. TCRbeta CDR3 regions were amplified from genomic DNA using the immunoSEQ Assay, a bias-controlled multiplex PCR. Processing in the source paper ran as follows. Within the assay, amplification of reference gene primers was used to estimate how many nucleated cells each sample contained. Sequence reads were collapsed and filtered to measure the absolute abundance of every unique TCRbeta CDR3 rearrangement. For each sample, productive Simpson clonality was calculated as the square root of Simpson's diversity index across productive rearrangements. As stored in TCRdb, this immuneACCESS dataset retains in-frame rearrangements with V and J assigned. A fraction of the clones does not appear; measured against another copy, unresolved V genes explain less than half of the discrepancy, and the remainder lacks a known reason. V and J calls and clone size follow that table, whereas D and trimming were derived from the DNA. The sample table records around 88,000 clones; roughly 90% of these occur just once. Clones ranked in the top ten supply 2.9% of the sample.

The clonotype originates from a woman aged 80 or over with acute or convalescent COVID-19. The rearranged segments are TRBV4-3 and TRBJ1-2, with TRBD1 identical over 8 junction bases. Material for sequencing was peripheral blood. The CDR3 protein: CASSQTDRVNYGYTF. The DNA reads TGCGCCAGCAGCCAAACGGACAGGGTTAACTATGGCTACACCTTC.